The source of this T cell receptor beta chain is a study of cytomegalovirus exposure and HLA in healthy donors. The CDR3 runs 12 residues. The germline gives CDR1 SGHDT, CDR2 YYEEEE. The germline V and J ends were trimmed by 0 bases and 8 bases, with 5 bases remaining between them. On this clone itself: Additional DNA sequences in this sample encode the identical CDR3.

The PCR used 60 Vbeta and 13 Jbeta primers. Clones were sequenced by immunoSEQ multiplex PCR, and TCRdb holds only the in-frame ones, with some missing. The repertoire holds 150,000 to 200,000 clones, with roughly 13% as singletons. The sequence came from a man in his fifties or sixties in good health and CMV-seropositive. Sequenced input: PBMCs. The chain employs TRBV5-6 and TRBJ1-4; D is uncertain. CDR3 sequence (DNA): TGTGCCAGCAGCTTGGTCGGGGAAAAACTGTTTTTT. It translates to CASSLVGEKLFF.